This T cell receptor beta chain originates from a study of Ad26.COV2.S vaccination and SARS-CoV-2 variants. Study context: Administration of Ad26.COV2.S was intramuscular, either once or twice 56 days apart.

The CDR3 is 15 residues long. The V gene's germline CDR1 is SNHLY and CDR2 FYNNEI. V shed 7 bases and J shed 0 bases, with 15 bases lying between them. The treatment: some 20 received Ad26.COV2.S at low or high dose, single or two shots; about 5 received placebo; per-sample allocation not given. On day 63 after the first injection, vaccine and placebo recipients gave samples. The donor was a Boston adult aged 18-55 years. Expressing Wuhan-strain SARS-CoV-2 spike, an Ad26 vector served as the vaccine. Assay used: immunoSEQ multiplex PCR; TCRdb lists only in-frame clones, some missing. This sample has some 520,000 clones; around nine tenths occur once, and the top ten carry around 13%.

The sample consisted of peripheral blood, taken in a trial of Ad26.COV2.S vaccine versus placebo. This receptor was identified in a person aged 18-65 years who received the Ad26.COV2.S COVID-19 vaccine or a placebo. This sequence joins TRBV2 and TRBJ1-1; D is uncertain. This chain's CDR3 is CASTPRPGMNTEAFF. The CDR3 DNA reads as TGTGCCAGCACCCCCAGGCCTGGAATGAACACTGAAGCTTTCTTT.